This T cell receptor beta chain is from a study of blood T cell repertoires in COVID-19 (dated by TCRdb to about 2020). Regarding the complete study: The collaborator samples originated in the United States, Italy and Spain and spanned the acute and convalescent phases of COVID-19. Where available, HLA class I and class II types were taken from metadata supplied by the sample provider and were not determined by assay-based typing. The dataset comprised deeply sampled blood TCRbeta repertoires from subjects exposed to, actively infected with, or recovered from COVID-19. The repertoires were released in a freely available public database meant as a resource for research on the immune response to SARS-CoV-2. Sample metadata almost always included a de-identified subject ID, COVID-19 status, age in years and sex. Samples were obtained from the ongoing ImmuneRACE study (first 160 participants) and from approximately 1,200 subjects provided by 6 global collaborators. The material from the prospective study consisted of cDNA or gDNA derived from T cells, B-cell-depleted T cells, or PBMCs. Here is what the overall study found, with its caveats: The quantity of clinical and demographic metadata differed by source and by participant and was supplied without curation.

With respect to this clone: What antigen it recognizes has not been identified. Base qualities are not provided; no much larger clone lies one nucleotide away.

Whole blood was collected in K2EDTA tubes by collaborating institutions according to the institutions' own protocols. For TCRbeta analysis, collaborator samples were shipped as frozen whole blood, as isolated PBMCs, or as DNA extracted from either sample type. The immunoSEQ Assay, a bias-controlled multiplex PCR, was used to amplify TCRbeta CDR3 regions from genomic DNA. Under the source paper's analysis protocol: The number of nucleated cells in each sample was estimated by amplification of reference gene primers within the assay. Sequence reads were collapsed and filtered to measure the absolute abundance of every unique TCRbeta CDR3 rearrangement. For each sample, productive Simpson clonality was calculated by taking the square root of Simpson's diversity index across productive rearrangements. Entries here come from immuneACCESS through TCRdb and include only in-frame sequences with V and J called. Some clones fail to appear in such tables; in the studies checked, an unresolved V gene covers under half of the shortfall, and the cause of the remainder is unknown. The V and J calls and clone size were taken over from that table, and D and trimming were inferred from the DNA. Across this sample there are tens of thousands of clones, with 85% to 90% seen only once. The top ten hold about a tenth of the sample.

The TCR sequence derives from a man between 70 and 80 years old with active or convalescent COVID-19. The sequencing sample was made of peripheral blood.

The CDR3 corresponds to CASSPSGLTGGLYEQYF. The nucleotides are TGTGCCAGCAGTCCGTCGGGGCTGACAGGGGGTCTCTACGAGCAGTACTTC. In this chain, TRBV28 is recombined with TRBJ2-7, with 9 junctional bases fitting TRBD1. V has 5 bases trimmed and J has 3 bases trimmed; junction bases matching no gene number 14. From the cysteine up to the phenylalanine, the CDR3 has a length of 17 residues. CDR3 DNA only is kept here, 51 bases in frame from base 1. From a lookup of the germline V gene, CDR1 and CDR2 are MDHEN and SYDVKM.